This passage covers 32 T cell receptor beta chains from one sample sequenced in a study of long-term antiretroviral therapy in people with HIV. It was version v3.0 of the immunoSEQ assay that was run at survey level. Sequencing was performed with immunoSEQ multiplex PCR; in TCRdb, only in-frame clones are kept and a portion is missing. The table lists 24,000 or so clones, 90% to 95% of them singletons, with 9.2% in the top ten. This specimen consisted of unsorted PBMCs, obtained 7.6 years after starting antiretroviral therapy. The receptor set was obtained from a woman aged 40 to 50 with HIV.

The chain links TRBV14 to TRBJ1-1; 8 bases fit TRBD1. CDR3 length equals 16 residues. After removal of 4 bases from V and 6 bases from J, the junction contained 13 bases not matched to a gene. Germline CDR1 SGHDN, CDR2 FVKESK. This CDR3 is CASSRRTGIHLAEAFF. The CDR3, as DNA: TGTGCCAGCAGCCGACGGACAGGGATCCACCTCGCTGAAGCTTTCTTT.

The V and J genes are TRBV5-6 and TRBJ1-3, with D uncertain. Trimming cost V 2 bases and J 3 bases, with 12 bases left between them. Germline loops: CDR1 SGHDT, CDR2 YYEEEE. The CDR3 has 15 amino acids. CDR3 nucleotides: TGTGCCAGCAGCTTAGAAAGGCGCGGTGGAAACACCATATATTTT. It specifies CASSLERRGGNTIYF.

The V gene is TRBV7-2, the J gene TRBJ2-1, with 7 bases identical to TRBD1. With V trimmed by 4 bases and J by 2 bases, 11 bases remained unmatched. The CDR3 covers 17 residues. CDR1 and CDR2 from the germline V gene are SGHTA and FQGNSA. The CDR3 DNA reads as TGTGCCAGCAGCTCGCACGGGAAGGGGGCCACCTACAATGAGCAGTTCTTC. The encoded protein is CASSSHGKGATYNEQFF.

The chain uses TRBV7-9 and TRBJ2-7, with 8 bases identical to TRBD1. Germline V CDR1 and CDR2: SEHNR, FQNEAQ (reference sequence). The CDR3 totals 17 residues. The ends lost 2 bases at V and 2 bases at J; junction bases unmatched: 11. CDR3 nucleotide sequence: TGTGCCAGCAGCTTATATGGTACGACAGGGGTTCCCTACGAGCAGTACTTC. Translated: CASSLYGTTGVPYEQYF.

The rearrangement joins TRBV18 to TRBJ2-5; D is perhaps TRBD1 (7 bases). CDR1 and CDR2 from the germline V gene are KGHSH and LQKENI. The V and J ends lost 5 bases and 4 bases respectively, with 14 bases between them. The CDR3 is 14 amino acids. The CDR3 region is CASSGGGMAETQYF. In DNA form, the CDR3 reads TGTGCCAGCTCAGGAGGGGGCATGGCAGAGACCCAGTACTTC.

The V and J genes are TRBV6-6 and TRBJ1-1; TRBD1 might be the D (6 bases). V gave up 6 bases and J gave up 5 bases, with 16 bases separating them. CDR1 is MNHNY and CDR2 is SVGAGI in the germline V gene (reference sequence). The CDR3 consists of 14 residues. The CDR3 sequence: CASSTGPPGTEAFF. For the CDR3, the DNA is TGTGCCAGCAGCACAGGGCCGCCAGGGACTGAAGCTTTCTTT.

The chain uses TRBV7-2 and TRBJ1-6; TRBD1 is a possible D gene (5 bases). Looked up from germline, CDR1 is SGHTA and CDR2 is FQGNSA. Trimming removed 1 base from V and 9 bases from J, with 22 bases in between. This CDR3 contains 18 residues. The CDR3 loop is CASSLGGGRTSGFSPLHF. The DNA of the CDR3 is TGTGCCAGCAGCTTAGGGGGGGGTCGGACGAGCGGATTTTCACCCCTCCACTTT.

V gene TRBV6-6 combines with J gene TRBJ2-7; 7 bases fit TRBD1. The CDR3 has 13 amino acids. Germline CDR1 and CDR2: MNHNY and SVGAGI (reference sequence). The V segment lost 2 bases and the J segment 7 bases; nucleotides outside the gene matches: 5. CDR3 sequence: CASSYITGDEQYF. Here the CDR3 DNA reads TGTGCCAGCAGTTACATAACAGGGGATGAGCAGTACTTC.

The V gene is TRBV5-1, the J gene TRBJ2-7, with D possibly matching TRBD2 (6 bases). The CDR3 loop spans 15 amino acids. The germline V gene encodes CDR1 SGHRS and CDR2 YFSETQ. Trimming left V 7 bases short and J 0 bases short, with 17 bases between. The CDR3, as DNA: TGCGCCAGCTACCGAGGGACTTCAAGCTCCTACGAGCAGTACTTC. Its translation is CASYRGTSSSYEQYF.

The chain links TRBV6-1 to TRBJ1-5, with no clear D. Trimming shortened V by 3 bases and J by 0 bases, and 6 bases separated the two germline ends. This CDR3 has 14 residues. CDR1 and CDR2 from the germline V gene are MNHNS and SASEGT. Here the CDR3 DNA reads TGTGCCAGCAGTGACATCTATAGCAATCAGCCCCAGCATTTT. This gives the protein CASSDIYSNQPQHF.

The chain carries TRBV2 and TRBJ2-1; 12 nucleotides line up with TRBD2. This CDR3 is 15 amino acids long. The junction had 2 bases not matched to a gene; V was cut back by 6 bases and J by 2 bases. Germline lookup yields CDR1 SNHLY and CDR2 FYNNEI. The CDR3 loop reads CASRASGGAYNEQFF. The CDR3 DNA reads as TGTGCCAGCAGGGCTAGCGGGGGGGCCTACAATGAGCAGTTCTTC.

CDR3 region: CASSNPGQDEKLFF. The CDR3 region has the DNA TGTGCCAGTAGTAACCCGGGACAGGATGAAAAACTGTTTTTT. The chain combines TRBV19 with TRBJ1-4; 8 positions match TRBD1. J lost 6 bases, V lost 4 bases, and 4 bases had no gene match. Germline V lookup: CDR1 LNHDA, CDR2 SQIVND (reference sequence). CDR3 length: 14 amino acids.

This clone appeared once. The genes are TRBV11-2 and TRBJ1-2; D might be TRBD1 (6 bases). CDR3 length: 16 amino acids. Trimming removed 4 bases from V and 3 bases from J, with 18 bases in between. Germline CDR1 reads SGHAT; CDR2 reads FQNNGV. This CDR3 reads CASSYGGGGVDYGYTF. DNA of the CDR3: TGTGCCAGCAGCTACGGGGGAGGGGGAGTTGACTATGGCTACACCTTC.

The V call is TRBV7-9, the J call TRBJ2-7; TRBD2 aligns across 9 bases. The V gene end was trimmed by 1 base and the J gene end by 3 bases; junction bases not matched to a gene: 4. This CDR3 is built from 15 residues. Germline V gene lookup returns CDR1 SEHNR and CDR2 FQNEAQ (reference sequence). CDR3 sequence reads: CASSLVPSGVYEQYF. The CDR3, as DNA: TGTGCCAGCAGCTTAGTCCCTAGCGGGGTCTACGAGCAGTACTTC.

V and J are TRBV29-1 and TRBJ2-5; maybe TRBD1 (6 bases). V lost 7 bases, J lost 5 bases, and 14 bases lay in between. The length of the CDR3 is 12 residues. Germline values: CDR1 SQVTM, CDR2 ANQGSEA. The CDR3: CSGGQSAETQYF. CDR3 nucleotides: TGCAGCGGTGGACAGTCGGCGGAGACCCAGTACTTC. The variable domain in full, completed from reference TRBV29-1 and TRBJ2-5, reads SAVISQKPSRDICQRGTSLTIQCQVDSQVTMMFWYRQQPGQSLTLIATANQGSEATYESGFVIDKFPISRPNLTFSTLTVSNMSPEDSSIYLCSGGQSAETQYFGPGTRLLVL.

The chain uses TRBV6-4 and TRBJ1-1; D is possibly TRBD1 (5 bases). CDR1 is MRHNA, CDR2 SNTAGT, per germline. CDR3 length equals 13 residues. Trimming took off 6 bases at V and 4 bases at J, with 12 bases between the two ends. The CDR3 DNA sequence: TGTGCCAGCAGCCAGGGAGTTCGCACTGAAGCTTTCTTT. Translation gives CASSQGVRTEAFF.

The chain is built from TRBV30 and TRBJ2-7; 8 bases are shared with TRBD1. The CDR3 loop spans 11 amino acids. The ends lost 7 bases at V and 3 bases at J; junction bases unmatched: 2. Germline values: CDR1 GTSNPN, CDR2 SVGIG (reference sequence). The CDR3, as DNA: TGTGCCTCCACAGGGGGCTACGAGCAGTACTTC. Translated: CASTGGYEQYF.

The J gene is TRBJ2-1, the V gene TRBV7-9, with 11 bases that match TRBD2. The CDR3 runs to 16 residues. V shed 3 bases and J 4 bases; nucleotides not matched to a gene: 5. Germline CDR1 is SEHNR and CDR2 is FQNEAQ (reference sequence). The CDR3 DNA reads TGTGCCAGCAGCTTTCTAGCGGGGGGTCCATACAATGAGCAGTTCTTC. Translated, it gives CASSFLAGGPYNEQFF.

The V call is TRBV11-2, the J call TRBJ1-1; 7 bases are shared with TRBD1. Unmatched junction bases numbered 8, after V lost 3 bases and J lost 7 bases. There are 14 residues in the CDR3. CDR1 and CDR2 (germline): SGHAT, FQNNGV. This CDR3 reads CASSFTSQGLEAFF. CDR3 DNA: TGTGCCAGCAGCTTTACCTCACAGGGGCTTGAAGCTTTCTTT. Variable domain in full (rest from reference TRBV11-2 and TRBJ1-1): EAGVAQSPRYKIIEKRQSVAFWCNPISGHATLYWYQQILGQGPKLLIQFQNNGVVDDSQLPKDRFSAERLKGVDSTLKIQPAKLEDSAVYLCASSFTSQGLEAFFGQGTRLTVV.

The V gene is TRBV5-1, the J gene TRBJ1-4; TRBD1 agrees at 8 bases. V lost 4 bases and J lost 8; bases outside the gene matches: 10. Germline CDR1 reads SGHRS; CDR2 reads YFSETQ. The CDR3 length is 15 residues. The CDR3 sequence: CASSVTGEGREKLFF. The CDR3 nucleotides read TGCGCCAGCAGCGTGACAGGGGAAGGTCGAGAAAAACTGTTTTTT.

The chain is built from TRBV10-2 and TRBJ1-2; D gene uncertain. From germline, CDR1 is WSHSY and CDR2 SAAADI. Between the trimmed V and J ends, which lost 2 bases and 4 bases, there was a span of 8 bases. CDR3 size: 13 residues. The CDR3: CASSEPDGYGYTF. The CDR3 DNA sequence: TGCGCCAGCAGTGAGCCGGACGGCTATGGCTACACCTTC.

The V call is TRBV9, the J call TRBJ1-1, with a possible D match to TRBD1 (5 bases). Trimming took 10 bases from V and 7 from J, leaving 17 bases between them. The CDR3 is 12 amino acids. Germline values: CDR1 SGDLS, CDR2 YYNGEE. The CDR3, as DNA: TGTGCCTCCTCGGGGGACGGCTATGAAGCTTTCTTT. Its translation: CASSGDGYEAFF.

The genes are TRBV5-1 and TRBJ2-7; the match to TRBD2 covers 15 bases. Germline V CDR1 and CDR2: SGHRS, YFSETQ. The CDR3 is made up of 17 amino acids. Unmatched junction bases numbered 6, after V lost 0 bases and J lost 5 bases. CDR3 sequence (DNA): TGCGCCAGCAGCTTGGGGACTAGCGGGGGGGCCTATAACGAGCAGTACTTC. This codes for CASSLGTSGGAYNEQYF.

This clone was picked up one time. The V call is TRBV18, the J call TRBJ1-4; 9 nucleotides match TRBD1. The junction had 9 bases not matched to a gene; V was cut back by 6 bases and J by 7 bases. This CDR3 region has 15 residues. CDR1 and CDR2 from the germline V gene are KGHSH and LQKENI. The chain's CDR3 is CASSSQGARSEKLFF. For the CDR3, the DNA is TGTGCCAGCTCTTCACAGGGGGCGCGGAGTGAAAAACTGTTTTTT.

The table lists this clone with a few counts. In DNA, the CDR3 is TGTGCCAGCAGCCCCCGGGGGGATGGTGATACGCAGTATTTT. It yields the protein CASSPRGDGDTQYF. J is TRBJ2-3 and V is TRBV9, with 7 bases aligning to TRBD2. V was clipped by 4 bases and J by 6 bases; unmatched bases: 8. CDR1 SGDLS and CDR2 YYNGEE come from the germline V gene. The CDR3 is 14 residues long.

The CDR3 nucleotides are TGCGCCAGCAGCCAAGAGGGGGTCGGGATCGGGTACGAGCAGTACTTC. Its protein product is CASSQEGVGIGYEQYF. This chain links TRBV4-1 with TRBJ2-7, with D perhaps assigned TRBD1 or TRBD2 (5 bases each). In germline, CDR1 is MGHRA, CDR2 YSYEKL. This CDR3 is 16 amino acids long. V lost 0 bases and J 4 bases, leaving 16 bases between the germline ends.

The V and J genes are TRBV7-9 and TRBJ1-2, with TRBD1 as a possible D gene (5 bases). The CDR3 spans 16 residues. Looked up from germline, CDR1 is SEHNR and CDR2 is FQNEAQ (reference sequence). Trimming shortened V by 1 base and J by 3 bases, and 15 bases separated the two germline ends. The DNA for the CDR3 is TGTGCCAGCAGCTTAGTCGGGGGGGGTCAAGACTATGGCTACACCTTC. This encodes CASSLVGGGQDYGYTF.

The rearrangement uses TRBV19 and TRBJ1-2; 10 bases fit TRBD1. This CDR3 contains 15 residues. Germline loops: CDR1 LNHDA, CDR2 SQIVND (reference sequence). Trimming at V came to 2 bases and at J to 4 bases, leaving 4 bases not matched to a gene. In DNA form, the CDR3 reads TGTGCCAGTAGTATACGGACAGGGGGAAGCTATGGCTACACCTTC. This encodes CASSIRTGGSYGYTF.

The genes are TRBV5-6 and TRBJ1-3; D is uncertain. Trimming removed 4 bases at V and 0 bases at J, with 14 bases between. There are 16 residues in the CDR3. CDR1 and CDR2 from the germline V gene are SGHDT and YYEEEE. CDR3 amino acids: CASSTNWRSSGNTIYF. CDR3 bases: TGTGCCAGCAGCACTAACTGGAGGAGCTCTGGAAACACCATATATTTT.

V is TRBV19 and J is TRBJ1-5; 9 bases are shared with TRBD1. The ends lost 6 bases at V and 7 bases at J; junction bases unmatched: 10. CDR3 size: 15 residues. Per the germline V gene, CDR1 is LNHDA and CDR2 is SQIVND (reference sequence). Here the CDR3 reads CASSLGQGFDQPQHF. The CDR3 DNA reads TGTGCCAGTAGCTTGGGACAGGGATTCGACCAGCCCCAGCATTTT.

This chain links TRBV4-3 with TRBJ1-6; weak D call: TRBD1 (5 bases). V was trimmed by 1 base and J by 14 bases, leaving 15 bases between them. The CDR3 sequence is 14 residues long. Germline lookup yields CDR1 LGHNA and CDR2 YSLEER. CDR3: CASSQVQGSASLHF. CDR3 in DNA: TGCGCCAGCAGCCAAGTGCAGGGCTCCGCGTCCCTCCACTTT.

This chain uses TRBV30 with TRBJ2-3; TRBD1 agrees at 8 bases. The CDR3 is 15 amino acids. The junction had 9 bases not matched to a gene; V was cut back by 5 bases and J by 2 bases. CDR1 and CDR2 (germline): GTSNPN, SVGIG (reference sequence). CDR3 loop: CAWGRTGTNTDTQYF. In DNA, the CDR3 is TGTGCCTGGGGAAGGACAGGGACAAACACAGATACGCAGTATTTT.